This record looks at one T cell receptor (beta chain) sequence and its context. The germline CDR1 and CDR2 sequences are SNHLY and FYNNEI. The germline V and J ends were trimmed by 3 bases and 2 bases, with 10 bases remaining between them. This CDR3 has 15 amino acids. The second PCR ran about 6 to 12 cycles with a sample-barcoded 5' primer and J-beta primers. TCRdb re-derived calls from the 5' RACE reads in MiXCR, one entry per CDR3 protein. This table holds about 830,000 distinct CDR3 sequences, around two thirds found once. These data are taken from a study of blood T cells in healthy people across ages.

The sample taken for sequencing was blood. The source of this sequence is a man aged 30-40 years in good health. The V gene is TRBV2, the J gene TRBJ1-4; perhaps TRBD1 as D (6 bases). CDR3 sequence (DNA): TGTGCCAGCAGTGAGGGGGGCCGGACTAATGAAAAACTGTTTTTT. It translates to CASSEGGRTNEKLFF.